The 10 T cell receptor beta chains presented below share a single source sample, sequenced in a study of blood T cell repertoires in COVID-19. Repertoires were generated with immunoSEQ multiplex PCR, while TCRdb's copy carries only in-frame clones and drops some. The table has around 110,000 clones, 90% seen once; the top ten hold 1.5% to 2%. Sequencing was performed on peripheral blood. These receptors were collected from a human donor with active COVID-19. The donor label of this sample is uncertain.

The V and J genes are TRBV19 and TRBJ1-3; no clear D gene. This CDR3 is built from 14 residues. V lost 6 bases, J lost 1 base, and 10 bases lay in between. CDR1 and CDR2 from the germline V gene are LNHDA and SQIVND (reference sequence). DNA for the CDR3: TGTGCCAGTAGAATCCAGGCGTCTGGAAACACCATATATTTT. Protein: CASRIQASGNTIYF.

This clone was counted once. The chain is built from TRBV2 and TRBJ1-1, with 7 bases identical to TRBD1. The V gene end was trimmed by 8 bases and the J gene end by 1 base; junction bases not matched to a gene: 7. The CDR3 has 14 residues. Germline CDR1 and CDR2: SNHLY and FYNNEI. CDR3 amino acids: CASVRDSENTEAFF. The CDR3 coding sequence is TGTGCCAGCGTGAGGGACAGCGAGAACACTGAAGCTTTCTTT.

The V call is TRBV5-1, the J call TRBJ2-5; 8 nucleotides match TRBD2. V lost 5 bases, J lost 2 bases, and 5 bases stayed unmatched. Germline loops: CDR1 SGHRS, CDR2 YFSETQ. The CDR3 has 14 residues. The CDR3 coding sequence is TGCGCCAGCAGGCGAGCGGGGGAACAAGAGACCCAGTACTTC. This codes for CASRRAGEQETQYF.

The V call is TRBV7-2, the J call TRBJ2-3, with TRBD1 identical over 10 bases. Germline CDR1 is SGHTA and CDR2 is FQGNSA. The CDR3 contains 15 residues. The J segment lost 6 bases and the V segment lost 3 bases, leaving 6 bases of the junction unmatched. The CDR3 loop is CASSFGTGERDTQYF. CDR3 coding DNA: TGTGCCAGCAGCTTCGGGACAGGGGAACGGGATACGCAGTATTTT.

The V gene is TRBV9, the J gene TRBJ1-1, with D hard to call. This CDR3 contains 13 residues. With 3 bases removed from V and 4 bases from J, the gap between germline ends came to 10 bases. CDR1 SGDLS and CDR2 YYNGEE come from the germline V gene. The CDR3 sequence is CASSAVRGTEAFF. The CDR3 DNA sequence: TGTGCCAGCAGCGCCGTCCGGGGCACTGAAGCTTTCTTT.

The V call is TRBV28, the J call TRBJ1-2; TRBD1 is a possible D gene (5 bases). Germline lookup yields CDR1 MDHEN and CDR2 SYDVKM. Trimming stripped 7 bases from V and 1 base from J, with 16 bases between. The CDR3 sequence is 15 residues long. CDR3 nucleotide sequence: TGTGCCAGCACTCTTGGAATAGGGGATAACTATGGCTACACCTTC. It specifies CASTLGIGDNYGYTF.

V gene TRBV7-9 combines with J gene TRBJ1-1; 8 positions match TRBD1. Looked up from germline, CDR1 is SEHNR and CDR2 is FQNEAQ (reference sequence). Trimming removed 5 bases from V and 1 base from J; junction bases left unmatched: 6. This CDR3 comprises 15 residues. CDR3 region: CASSHWTGWNTEAFF. The CDR3 nucleotides are TGTGCCAGCAGCCATTGGACAGGGTGGAACACTGAAGCTTTCTTT.

The V call is TRBV12-3 or TRBV12-4, the J call TRBJ2-3; no clear D gene. With 5 bases removed from V and 2 bases from J, the gap between germline ends came to 5 bases. The CDR3 runs to 12 residues. CDR3 amino acids: CASSPNTDTQYF. The CDR3 region has the DNA TGTGCCAGCAGTCCAAACACAGATACGCAGTATTTT.

The chain combines TRBV19 with TRBJ1-6; D possibly corresponds to TRBD1 (6 bases). The CDR3 has 15 amino acids. Germline V CDR1 and CDR2: LNHDA, SQIVND (reference sequence). With 7 bases removed from V and 7 bases from J, the gap between germline ends came to 17 bases. The CDR3 loop is CASTPGQSFNSPLHF. The CDR3 DNA reads as TGTGCCAGTACCCCCGGACAGTCGTTCAATTCACCCCTCCACTTT.

The V call is TRBV7-5, the J call TRBJ1-5; the table's D call of TRBD1 was not tested on the DNA. TRBV7-5 is a listed pseudogene. The CDR3 sequence is 16 residues long. This chain's CDR3 is CVRSSIHRGPGQPQHF. The CDR3 DNA follows: TGTGTCAGAAGCTCCATCCACAGGGGGCCAGGTCAGCCCCAGCATTTT.